This TCR beta chain originates from a study of human T cells and chemical hapten exposure. The time point denotes: pre-sensitization, week 0. As for treatment: therapeutic diphenylcyclopropenone sensitization with weekly scalp DPC. Unseparated into fractions, whole blood served as the source from which total RNA was extracted. What the library attached to individual cDNA molecules were unique molecular identifiers. TCRdb reprocessed the RACE reads via MiXCR and lists one record per CDR3 protein. The table has about 380,000 distinct CDR3 sequences, roughly 5% seen once; the top ten hold 2.5% to 3%. Germline V gene sequence: CDR1 SGHDN, CDR2 FVKESK. Between the trimmed V and J ends, which lost 4 bases and 2 bases, there was a span of 8 bases. This CDR3 contains 13 residues.

The chain combines TRBV14 with TRBJ1-2; D ambiguous. This sequence originates from a woman aged 50 to 60 with alopecia areata. Some clones in this sample may be carry-over from other donors' samples. The material sequenced was whole blood, taken in connection with sensitization to the hapten diphenylcyclopropenone (DPC). In DNA form, the CDR3 reads TGTGCCAGCAGCCTCAGAAGGAACTATGGCTACACCTTC. It yields the protein CASSLRRNYGYTF.